Sequencing of this T cell receptor (beta chain) was carried out in a study of T cells in Graves' hyperthyroidism and ophthalmopathy. Calling Graves' hyperthyroidism stable meant ophthalmopathy did not progress within 18 months. The hyperthyroidism was newly diagnosed and had lasted under 2 months; the patients were aged 18 to 65. Clinical symptoms, serum thyroxine, TRAb, thyroid ultrasound and orbital computed tomography established diagnosis. Researchers amplified the TCR beta CDR3 regions from RNA transcripts. First-round RT-PCR targeting the TCR CDR3 was performed with the HTBI primer set. MiXCR was run by TCRdb on the multiplex PCR reads, yielding one entry per CDR3 protein. Of about 590,000 distinct CDR3 sequences listed, more than 15% were seen once; the top ten hold about 7%. In its sample, this clonotype was seen many times. V dropped 5 bases and J dropped 2; count of bases not matched to a gene: 8. CDR3 length: 15 residues. CDR1 and CDR2 from the germline V gene are SGHTA and FQGNSA.

The chain employs TRBV7-2 and TRBJ2-7; the match to TRBD1 covers 8 bases. This clonotype originated in a woman under 40 with Graves' hyperthyroidism. What was sequenced was blood. The CDR3, as DNA: TGTGCCAGCAGCGCAGGGACAGGTGAGGCCTACGAGCAGTACTTC. Encoded protein: CASSAGTGEAYEQYF. The full variable domain, rest sourced from reference TRBV7-2 and TRBJ2-7, is GAGVSQSPSNKVTEKGKDVELRCDPISGHTALYWYRQSLGQGLEFLIYFQGNSAPDKSGLPSDRFSAERTGGSVSTLTIQRTQQEDSAVYLCASSAGTGEAYEQYFGPGTRLTVT.